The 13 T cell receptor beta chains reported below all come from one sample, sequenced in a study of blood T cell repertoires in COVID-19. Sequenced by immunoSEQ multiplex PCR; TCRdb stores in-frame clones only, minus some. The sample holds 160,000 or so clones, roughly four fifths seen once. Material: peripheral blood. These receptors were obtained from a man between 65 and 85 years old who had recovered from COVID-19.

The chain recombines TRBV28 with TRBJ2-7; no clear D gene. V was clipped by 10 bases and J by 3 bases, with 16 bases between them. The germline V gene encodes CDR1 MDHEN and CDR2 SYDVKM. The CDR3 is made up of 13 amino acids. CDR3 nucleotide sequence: TGTGCCACCAGAAACCCTATTCACTACGAGCAGTACTTC. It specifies CATRNPIHYEQYF.

The CDR3 bases are TGTGCCAGCAGGCCGACAGGGAACACCGGGGAGCTGTTTTTT. It specifies CASRPTGNTGELFF. The V and J genes are TRBV6-5 and TRBJ2-2; perhaps TRBD1 as D (6 bases). The V gene's germline CDR1 is MNHEY and CDR2 SVGAGI. The CDR3 runs 14 residues. The ends were cut back, 6 bases at V and 1 base at J, with 9 bases in the middle.

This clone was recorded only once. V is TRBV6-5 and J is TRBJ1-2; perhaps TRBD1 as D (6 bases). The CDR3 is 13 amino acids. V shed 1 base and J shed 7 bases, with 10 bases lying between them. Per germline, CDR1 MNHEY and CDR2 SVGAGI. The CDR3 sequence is CASSYLGAGGYTF. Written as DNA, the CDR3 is TGTGCCAGCAGTTACTTGGGGGCCGGTGGCTACACCTTC.

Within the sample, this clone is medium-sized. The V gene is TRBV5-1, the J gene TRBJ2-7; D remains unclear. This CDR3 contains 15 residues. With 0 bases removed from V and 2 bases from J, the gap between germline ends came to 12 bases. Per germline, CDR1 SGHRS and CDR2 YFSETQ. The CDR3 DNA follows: TGCGCCAGCAGCTTGGCAGGTGACAACCCCTACGAGCAGTACTTC. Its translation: CASSLAGDNPYEQYF.

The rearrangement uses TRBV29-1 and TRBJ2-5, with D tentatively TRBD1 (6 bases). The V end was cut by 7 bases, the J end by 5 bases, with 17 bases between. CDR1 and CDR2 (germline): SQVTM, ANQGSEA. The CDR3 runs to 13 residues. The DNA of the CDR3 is TGCAGCGCCCTCCAGGGGAATCGGGAGACCCAGTACTTC. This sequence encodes CSALQGNRETQYF.

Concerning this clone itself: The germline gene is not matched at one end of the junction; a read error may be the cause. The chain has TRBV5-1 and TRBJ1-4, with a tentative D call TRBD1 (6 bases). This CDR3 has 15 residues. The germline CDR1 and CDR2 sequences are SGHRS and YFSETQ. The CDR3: CASRGTGTTNEKLFF. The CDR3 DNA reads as TGCGCCAGCAGGGGGACCGGGACAACGAATGAAAAACTGTTTTTT. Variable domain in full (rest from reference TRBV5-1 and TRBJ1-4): KAGVTQTPRYLIKTRGQQVTLSCSPISGHRSVSWYQQTPGQGLQFLFEYFSETQRNKGNFPGRFSGRQFSNSRSEMNVSTLELGDSALYLCASRGTGTTNEKLFFGSGTQLSVL.

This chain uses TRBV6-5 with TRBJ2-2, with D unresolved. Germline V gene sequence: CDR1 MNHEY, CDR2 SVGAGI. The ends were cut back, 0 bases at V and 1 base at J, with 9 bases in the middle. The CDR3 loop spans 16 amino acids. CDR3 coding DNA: TGTGCCAGCAGTTACTCGAGTAGAAGGAACACCGGGGAGCTGTTTTTT. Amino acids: CASSYSSRRNTGELFF.

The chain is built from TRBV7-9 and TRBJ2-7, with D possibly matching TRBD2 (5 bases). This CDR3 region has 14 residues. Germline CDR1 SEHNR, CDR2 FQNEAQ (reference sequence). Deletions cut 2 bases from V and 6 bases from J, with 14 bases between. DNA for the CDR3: TGTGCCAGCAGCTTACTAGCTTCGCGGAGCGAGCAGTACTTC. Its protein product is CASSLLASRSEQYF. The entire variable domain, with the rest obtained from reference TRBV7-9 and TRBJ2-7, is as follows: DTGVSQNPRHKITKRGQNVTFRCDPISEHNRLYWYRQTLGQGPEFLTYFQNEAQLEKSRLLSDRFSAERPKGSFSTLEIQRTEQGDSAMYLCASSLLASRSEQYFGPGTRLTVT.

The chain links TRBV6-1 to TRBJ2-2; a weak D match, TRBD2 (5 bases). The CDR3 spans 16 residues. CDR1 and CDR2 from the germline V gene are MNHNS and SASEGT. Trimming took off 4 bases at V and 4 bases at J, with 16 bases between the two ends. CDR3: CASSGGRREPTGELFF. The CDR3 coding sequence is TGTGCCAGCAGTGGAGGGAGAAGGGAGCCCACCGGGGAGCTGTTTTTT.

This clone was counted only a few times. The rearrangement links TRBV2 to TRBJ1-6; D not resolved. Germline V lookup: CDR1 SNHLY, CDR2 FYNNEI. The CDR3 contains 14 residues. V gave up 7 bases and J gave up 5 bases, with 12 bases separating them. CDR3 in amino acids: CASKRDVHNSPLHF. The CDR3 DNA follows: TGTGCCAGCAAGCGAGATGTCCATAATTCACCCCTCCACTTT.

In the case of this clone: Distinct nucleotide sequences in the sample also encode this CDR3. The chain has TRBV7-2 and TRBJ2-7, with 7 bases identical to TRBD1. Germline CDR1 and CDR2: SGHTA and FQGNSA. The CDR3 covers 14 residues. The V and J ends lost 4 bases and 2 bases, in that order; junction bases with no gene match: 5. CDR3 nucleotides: TGTGCCAGCAGCTCGAGACAGGGCGCCTACGAGCAGTACTTC. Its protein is CASSSRQGAYEQYF.

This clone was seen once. Written as DNA, the CDR3 is TGTGCTAGTGGTTTGGCTGGCGGGAGCGAGCAGTACTTC. Its protein product is CASGLAGGSEQYF. The rearrangement links TRBV12-5 to TRBJ2-7; 7 bases line up with TRBD2. The CDR3 loop spans 13 amino acids. After removal of 1 base from V and 6 bases from J, the junction contained 3 bases not matched to a gene. CDR1 and CDR2 from the germline V gene are LGHNT and FRNRAP.

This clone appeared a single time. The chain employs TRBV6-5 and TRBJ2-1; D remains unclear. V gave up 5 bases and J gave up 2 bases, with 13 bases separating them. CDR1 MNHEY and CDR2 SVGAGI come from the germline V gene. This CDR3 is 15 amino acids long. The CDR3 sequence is CASSPRPPTYNEQFF. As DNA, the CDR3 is TGTGCCAGCAGTCCGCGTCCACCAACCTACAATGAGCAGTTCTTC.